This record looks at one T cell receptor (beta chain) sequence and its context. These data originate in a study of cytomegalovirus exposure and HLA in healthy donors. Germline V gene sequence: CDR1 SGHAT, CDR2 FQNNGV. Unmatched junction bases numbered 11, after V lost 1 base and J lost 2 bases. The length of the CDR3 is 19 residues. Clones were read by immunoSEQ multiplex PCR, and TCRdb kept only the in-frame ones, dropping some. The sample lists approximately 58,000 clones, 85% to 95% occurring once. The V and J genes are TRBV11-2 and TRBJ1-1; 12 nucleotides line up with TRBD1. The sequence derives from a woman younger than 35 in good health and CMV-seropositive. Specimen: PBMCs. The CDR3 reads CASSLGWGTGGKGNTEAFF. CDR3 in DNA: TGTGCCAGCAGCTTAGGGTGGGGGACAGGGGGCAAGGGCAACACTGAAGCTTTCTTT.